Below, 30 T cell receptor beta chains from the same sample are listed, as sequenced in a study of blood T cell repertoires in COVID-19 (dated by TCRdb to about 2020). Preparation of the library involved the immunoSEQ multiplex PCR assay. Imported from immuneACCESS, the table was reduced by TCRdb to in-frame sequences with V and J called. These copies leave out some clones; in studies compared against another copy, an unresolved V gene accounts for under half, and the cause of the remainder is not known. This sample is represented by about 210,000 clones; around 83% of them were singletons. Clones ranked in the top ten supply roughly 8% of the sample. The sample comprised peripheral blood. These receptors were taken from a woman aged 50 to 60 with acute or convalescent COVID-19.

V usage is TRBV10-3 and J usage is TRBJ1-5; a weak D match, TRBD1 (6 bases). CDR1 is ENHRY, CDR2 SYGVKD, per germline. Between the trimmed V and J ends, which lost 0 bases and 4 bases, there was a span of 10 bases. This CDR3 is 15 amino acids long. CDR3 sequence reads: CAISESTGPNQPQHF. Written as DNA, the CDR3 is TGTGCCATCAGTGAGTCCACAGGGCCAAATCAGCCCCAGCATTTT.

The DNA for the CDR3 is TGCGCCAGCAGCAAGGGGCAGGGCTTAGGAGACACTGAAGCTTTCTTT. This gives the protein CASSKGQGLGDTEAFF. The chain joins TRBV4-1 to TRBJ1-1, with D perhaps matching TRBD1 (5 bases). From germline, CDR1 is MGHRA and CDR2 YSYEKL. Trimming removed 5 bases at V and 3 bases at J, with 19 bases between. The CDR3 length is 16 residues.

The chain couples TRBV20-1 to TRBJ2-2; D is possibly TRBD2 (6 bases). The germline V and J ends were trimmed by 3 bases and 3 bases, with 11 bases remaining between them. This CDR3 is built from 14 residues. Germline V gene lookup returns CDR1 DFQATT and CDR2 SNEGSKA (reference sequence). CDR3 nucleotide sequence: TGCAGTGCTAGTAACACGGGAGACACCGGGGAGCTGTTTTTT. It is translated as CSASNTGDTGELFF.

This sequence joins TRBV9 and TRBJ2-5, with D possibly matching TRBD1 (6 bases). Looked up from germline, CDR1 is SGDLS and CDR2 is YYNGEE. The CDR3 loop spans 15 amino acids. The V end was cut by 0 bases, the J end by 1 base, with 10 bases between. The CDR3: CASSVVPGAQETQYF. DNA of the CDR3: TGTGCCAGCAGCGTAGTTCCAGGGGCCCAAGAGACCCAGTACTTC.

V gene TRBV2 combines with J gene TRBJ1-6; D uncertain. V was trimmed by 4 bases and J by 9 bases, leaving 16 bases between them. This CDR3 has 15 residues. Germline V gene sequence: CDR1 SNHLY, CDR2 FYNNEI. The CDR3 coding sequence is TGTGCCAGCAGTGGCCAACAAAATTCGGGTTCACCCCTCCACTTT. Translated, it gives CASSGQQNSGSPLHF.

The genes are TRBV27 and TRBJ2-5, with D tentatively TRBD1 (5 bases). Germline V gene lookup returns CDR1 MNHEY and CDR2 SMNVEV (reference sequence). CDR3 length: 12 residues. Trimming stripped 4 bases from V and 4 bases from J, with 7 bases between. DNA of the CDR3: TGTGCCAGCAGTTCAAGGGGAGAGACCCAGTACTTC. Encoded protein: CASSSRGETQYF.

This clone was detected a few times. The chain recombines TRBV9 with TRBJ2-1; no reliable D call. V lost 0 bases, J lost 3 bases, and 13 bases lay in between. The CDR3 runs 16 residues. Per the germline V gene, CDR1 is SGDLS and CDR2 is YYNGEE. CDR3 residues: CASSVDSQVIYNEQFF. In DNA, the CDR3 is TGTGCCAGCAGCGTAGATTCCCAGGTCATCTACAATGAGCAGTTCTTC.

The J gene is TRBJ1-6, the V gene TRBV6-6, with D perhaps TRBD1 (6 bases). The germline gives CDR1 MNHNY, CDR2 SVGAGI (reference sequence). With 6 bases removed from V and 6 bases from J, the gap between germline ends came to 24 bases. The CDR3 covers 18 residues. The CDR3 is CASSRNPSHRATNSPLHF. DNA of the CDR3: TGTGCCAGCAGCCGAAACCCTTCCCACAGGGCCACTAATTCACCCCTCCACTTT.

The rearrangement uses TRBV28 and TRBJ1-3; the D is unclear. V was shortened by 10 bases and J by 8 bases, with 12 bases between the two germline ends. Germline CDR1 and CDR2: MDHEN and SYDVKM. The CDR3 runs to 11 residues. CDR3: CATRGGDTIYF. CDR3 nucleotide sequence: TGTGCCACCCGAGGCGGGGACACCATATATTTT.

The rearrangement uses TRBV2 and TRBJ1-4, with 7 positions matching TRBD1. Looked up from germline, CDR1 is SNHLY and CDR2 is FYNNEI. The CDR3 is made up of 13 amino acids. The J segment lost 8 bases and the V segment lost 10 bases, leaving 10 bases of the junction unmatched. Here the CDR3 reads CATVDRVGEKLFF. CDR3 DNA sequence: TGTGCCACCGTAGACAGGGTGGGGGAAAAACTGTTTTTT.

The V gene is TRBV2, the J gene TRBJ2-5; unclear D gene. Germline V gives CDR1 SNHLY, CDR2 FYNNEI. V lost 2 bases to trimming and J lost 4 bases, with 14 bases between them. The CDR3 totals 15 residues. The CDR3 loop is CASSESQFPGETQYF. Here the CDR3 DNA reads TGTGCCAGCAGTGAATCTCAATTTCCGGGAGAGACCCAGTACTTC.

The chain recombines TRBV29-1 with TRBJ2-1; 7 positions match TRBD1. Trimming at V came to 6 bases and at J to 4 bases, leaving 3 bases not matched to a gene. Germline V gene lookup returns CDR1 SQVTM and CDR2 ANQGSEA. CDR3 length equals 12 residues. The CDR3, as DNA: TGCAGCGTCAGGACAGGATACAATGAGCAGTTCTTC. Its protein is CSVRTGYNEQFF.

The chain is built from TRBV18 and TRBJ2-1; D is unresolved. Per the germline V gene, CDR1 is KGHSH and CDR2 is LQKENI. Between the trimmed V and J ends, which lost 3 bases and 8 bases, there was a span of 11 bases. The CDR3 length is 13 residues. CDR3 in amino acids: CASSPGRNHEQFF. CDR3 coding DNA: TGTGCCAGCTCACCGGGCAGGAACCATGAGCAGTTCTTC.

The gene calls are TRBV10-2 and TRBJ2-2; TRBD1 is a possible D gene (6 bases). The V and J ends lost 3 bases and 0 bases respectively, with 11 bases between them. This CDR3 contains 16 residues. Germline V CDR1 and CDR2: WSHSY, SAAADI. The CDR3 spells CASSEPGTSNTGELFF. DNA of the CDR3: TGCGCCAGCAGTGAACCCGGGACATCGAACACCGGGGAGCTGTTTTTT.

This chain connects TRBV5-1 to TRBJ1-1; 12 bases map to TRBD1. The CDR3 runs to 16 residues. The V gene's germline CDR1 is SGHRS and CDR2 YFSETQ. V was clipped by 4 bases and J by 4 bases; unmatched bases: 8. The CDR3 sequence is CASSPWDRGLGTEAFF. The CDR3 nucleotides are TGCGCCAGCAGCCCTTGGGACAGGGGGCTGGGCACTGAAGCTTTCTTT. Complete variable domain (other parts from reference TRBV5-1 and TRBJ1-1): KAGVTQTPRYLIKTRGQQVTLSCSPISGHRSVSWYQQTPGQGLQFLFEYFSETQRNKGNFPGRFSGRQFSNSRSEMNVSTLELGDSALYLCASSPWDRGLGTEAFFGQGTRLTVV.

The genes are TRBV2 and TRBJ1-2; 8 bases fit TRBD1. The CDR3 runs 17 residues. The V gene's germline CDR1 is SNHLY and CDR2 FYNNEI. Germline trimming cut 6 bases from V and 4 bases from J; bases unmatched to any gene: 16. DNA of the CDR3: TGTGCCAGCAGAGTCTTTATACCGGGACAGGATTCCTATGGCTACACCTTC. It codes for CASRVFIPGQDSYGYTF.

The V call is TRBV10-3, the J call TRBJ1-5; D remains ambiguous. V gave up 10 bases and J gave up 3 bases, with 16 bases separating them. This CDR3 is built from 14 residues. From germline, CDR1 is ENHRY and CDR2 SYGVKD. CDR3: CATNRGGDNQPQHF. The CDR3 nucleotides read TGTGCCACCAACCGTGGCGGGGACAATCAGCCCCAGCATTTT.

In regard to this clone: The junction differs from germline at one of its ends, possibly a read error. Within the sample, other DNA sequences also encode this same CDR3. This rearrangement joins TRBV11-2 to TRBJ2-7; unclear D gene. The CDR3 spans 13 residues. Germline CDR1 is SGHAT and CDR2 is FQNNGV. The CDR3 nucleotides read TGTGCCAGCAGCTTAGAATCGTCCTACGAACAGTACTTC. This gives the protein CASSLESSYEQYF.

The chain employs TRBV2 and TRBJ1-6; D remains unclear. Germline V gene sequence: CDR1 SNHLY, CDR2 FYNNEI. V was trimmed by 5 bases and J by 0 bases, leaving 11 bases between them. The CDR3 runs 16 residues. The CDR3 nucleotides are TGTGCCAGCAGTCTCGAACTTAGCTCCTATAATTCACCCCTCCACTTT. Amino acid sequence: CASSLELSSYNSPLHF. The full variable domain, in which reference TRBV2 and TRBJ1-6 provide the parts outside the CDR3, is EPEVTQTPSHQVTQMGQEVILRCVPISNHLYFYWYRQILGQKVEFLVSFYNNEISEKSEIFDDQFSVERPDGSNFTLKIRSTKLEDSAMYFCASSLELSSYNSPLHFGNGTRLTVT.

The gene calls are TRBV9 and TRBJ2-1, with D unclear. The CDR3 is 15 residues long. Trimming took 0 bases from V and 0 from J, leaving 7 bases between them. Germline CDR1 and CDR2: SGDLS and YYNGEE. CDR3 sequence reads: CASSVALISYNEQFF. CDR3 coding DNA: TGTGCCAGCAGCGTAGCACTCATCTCCTACAATGAGCAGTTCTTC.

The genes are TRBV2 and TRBJ2-5, with D possibly matching TRBD2 (6 bases). Trimming took 3 bases from V and 5 from J, leaving 13 bases between them. This CDR3 region has 14 residues. In germline, CDR1 is SNHLY, CDR2 FYNNEI. CDR3 DNA: TGTGCCAGCAGTGAGATGGGGGGTAGGGAGACCCAGTACTTC. Its translation: CASSEMGGRETQYF.

The chain is built from TRBV15 and TRBJ2-7; no definite D call. Germline V gives CDR1 LNHNV, CDR2 YYDKDF (reference sequence). The V end was cut by 1 base, the J end by 0 bases, with 10 bases between. CDR3 length: 15 residues. CDR3 loop: CATSRGADSSYEQYF. The DNA of the CDR3 is TGTGCCACCAGCAGAGGTGCGGATAGCTCCTACGAGCAGTACTTC.

The chain recombines TRBV18 with TRBJ1-5; no clear D. From germline, CDR1 is KGHSH and CDR2 LQKENI. V lost 5 bases and J 3 bases, leaving 8 bases between the germline ends. The CDR3 loop spans 13 amino acids. CDR3 residues: CASSKLDNQPQHF. The DNA for the CDR3 is TGTGCCAGCTCAAAATTAGACAATCAGCCCCAGCATTTT.

The V call is TRBV14, the J call TRBJ2-1; 12 nucleotides match TRBD2. J gave up 8 bases and V 5 bases, and 7 bases lay outside the gene matches. Germline V lookup: CDR1 SGHDN, CDR2 FVKESK. The CDR3 has 15 amino acids. CDR3 sequence reads: CASSLTSGSFYEQFF. The CDR3 bases are TGTGCCAGCAGCTTGACTAGCGGGAGTTTCTATGAGCAGTTCTTC.

This clone turned up a few times. CDR3 nucleotide sequence: TGTGCCAGCAGCCGTGGACTGAACGGGGAGCTGTTTTTT. Translation gives CASSRGLNGELFF. This chain connects TRBV12-3 or TRBV12-4 to TRBJ2-2, with D possibly TRBD2 on 5 matching bases. This CDR3 comprises 13 residues. V dropped 6 bases and J dropped 7 bases, with 12 bases sitting between them.

The chain employs TRBV6-5 and TRBJ2-5, with TRBD1 matching 12 bases. This CDR3 has 16 amino acids. Trimming removed 2 bases from V and 4 bases from J; junction bases left unmatched: 5. CDR1 and CDR2 from the germline V gene are MNHEY and SVGAGI. The CDR3 region has the DNA TGTGCCAGCAGTTACCGGGGACAGGGGGCACGAGAGACCCAGTACTTC. Its translation: CASSYRGQGARETQYF.

This CDR3 reads CASSGGLSGYQPQHF. In nucleotides, the CDR3 is TGTGCCAGCAGTGGGGGACTCTCCGGTTATCAGCCCCAGCATTTT. The chain has TRBV27 and TRBJ1-5, with a weak D call TRBD1 (5 bases). The CDR3 spans 15 residues. Germline V gives CDR1 MNHEY, CDR2 SMNVEV (reference sequence). Trimming stripped 5 bases from V and 5 bases from J, with 16 bases between.

This rearrangement joins TRBV18 to TRBJ1-1, with 7 bases aligning to TRBD1. Trimming took 3 bases from V and 11 from J; bases not matched to a gene: 9. The germline CDR1 and CDR2 sequences are KGHSH and LQKENI. CDR3 length: 13 residues. DNA of the CDR3: TGTGCCAGCTCACCGGGTAGTCCCAGGGGGGCTTTCTTT. It yields the protein CASSPGSPRGAFF.

This clone was counted a few times. The chain joins TRBV2 to TRBJ1-5, with TRBD1 matching 9 bases. The V gene end was trimmed by 1 base and the J gene end by 4 bases; junction bases not matched to a gene: 5. The germline V gene encodes CDR1 SNHLY and CDR2 FYNNEI. This CDR3 is built from 16 residues. The CDR3, as DNA: TGTGCCAGCAGTGAAGATGAGACAGGGGGAAATCAGCCCCAGCATTTT. It codes for CASSEDETGGNQPQHF.

The V and J genes are TRBV10-3 and TRBJ1-2; 8 nucleotides line up with TRBD1. V was clipped by 4 bases and J by 6 bases; unmatched bases: 4. The CDR3 totals 13 residues. Germline V gives CDR1 ENHRY, CDR2 SYGVKD. CDR3 sequence (DNA): TGTGCCATCAGTGGGCAGGGGGCGGATGGCTACACCTTC. Its protein product is CAISGQGADGYTF.